This T cell receptor (beta chain) is drawn from a study of blood T cell repertoires in COVID-19. Study at large: COVID-19 samples, acute and convalescent, were from the United States, Italy and Spain. In each case, the material was cDNA or gDNA derived from T cells, B-cell-depleted T cells, or PBMCs.

Data came from immunoSEQ multiplex PCR; TCRdb stores just in-frame clones and leaves some out. The data show approximately 300,000 clones, about 90% seen once. V lost 4 bases to trimming and J lost 2 bases; unmatched junction nucleotides: 10. The CDR3 runs 18 residues. In germline, CDR1 is SGHRS, CDR2 YFSETQ. Sequencing was done on a sample of peripheral blood. The chain recombines TRBV5-1 with TRBJ2-5; 14 bases align to TRBD2. This receptor was taken from a woman in her 50s who had recovered from COVID-19. CDR3 amino acids: CASSVGLAGGPRQETQYF. The CDR3 nucleotides read TGCGCCAGCAGCGTTGGACTAGCGGGAGGCCCACGTCAAGAGACCCAGTACTTC.